Shown below are 13 T cell receptor beta chains from a single sample sequenced in a study of T cells in Graves' hyperthyroidism and ophthalmopathy. Researchers amplified the TCR beta CDR3 regions from RNA transcripts. With the HTBI primer set, the TCR CDR3 went through a first round of RT-PCR. TCRdb called the multiplex PCR reads again in MiXCR, with one record for every CDR3 protein. This repertoire shows 610,000 or so distinct CDR3 sequences, around 42% found once; its top ten account for around 7.7%. The sample was peripheral blood or thyroid tissue (not recorded which). The receptors here all came from a young woman with Graves' hyperthyroidism.

V is TRBV29-1 and J is TRBJ1-5; TRBD1 aligns across 8 bases. The germline CDR1 and CDR2 sequences are SQVTM and ANQGSEA. V trimming: 4 bases; J trimming: 14 bases; junction bases outside the gene matches: 10. CDR3 length: 12 residues. CDR3 residues: CSVVRTGIDEHF. DNA of the CDR3: TGCAGCGTTGTAAGGACAGGGATCGATGAGCATTTT.

This clonotype was observed many times. The chain employs TRBV5-1 and TRBJ2-7, with TRBD1 matching over 10 bases. CDR3 size: 15 residues. The germline gives CDR1 SGHRS, CDR2 YFSETQ. V dropped 1 base and J dropped 5; count of bases not matched to a gene: 6. In nucleotides, the CDR3 is TGCGCCAGCAGCTTGCTCCGACAGGGGGCGAACGAGCAGTACTTC. Amino acids: CASSLLRQGANEQYF.

This clonotype has ten or more counts. The CDR3 region is CASSYAGTGYTF. The DNA of the CDR3 is TGTGCCAGCAGTTACGCGGGGACTGGCTACACCTTC. This sequence joins TRBV6-5 and TRBJ1-2; maybe TRBD1 (5 bases). Germline values: CDR1 MNHEY, CDR2 SVGAGI. The germline V and J ends were trimmed by 2 bases and 7 bases, with 8 bases remaining between them. CDR3 size: 12 residues.

As to this clonotype: A read error may explain this, as a much larger clone is one base away. The gene calls are TRBV11-3 and TRBJ2-7; a weak D match, TRBD2 (6 bases). CDR1 is SGHNT and CDR2 is YENEEA in the germline V gene. This CDR3 has 15 amino acids. With 5 bases removed from V and 7 bases from J, the gap between germline ends came to 21 bases. CDR3 loop: CASSLKTGGTEEQYF. The CDR3, as DNA: TGTGCCAGCAGCCTGAAGACTGGCGGGACGGAAGAGCAGTACTTC.

This clonotype was counted many times. The chain employs TRBV27 and TRBJ1-5; D possibly corresponds to TRBD1 (6 bases). The CDR3 has 13 residues. Germline V gene lookup returns CDR1 MNHEY and CDR2 SMNVEV (reference sequence). V lost 6 bases and J lost 6, with 12 bases in between. The CDR3 reads CASSLDSTQPQHF. The CDR3 DNA reads as TGTGCCAGCAGCTTGGACAGTACTCAGCCCCAGCATTTT.

This clonotype was detected many times. This chain uses TRBV7-9 with TRBJ1-1; D ambiguous. Between the trimmed V and J ends, which lost 3 bases and 0 bases, there was a span of 8 bases. The CDR3 runs 14 residues. The germline gives CDR1 SEHNR, CDR2 FQNEAQ (reference sequence). In DNA form, the CDR3 reads TGTGCCAGCAGCTTGCCAGAACTGAACACTGAAGCTTTCTTT. Protein product: CASSLPELNTEAFF.

This clonotype was seen at least ten times. The chain couples TRBV12-3 or TRBV12-4 to TRBJ1-6; D is unresolved. This CDR3 contains 12 residues. V shed 6 bases and J shed 7 bases, with 7 bases lying between them. As DNA, the CDR3 is TGTGCCAGCAGCTGGGGAAATTCACCCCTCCACTTT. Translation gives CASSWGNSPLHF.

This clonotype was seen many times. The J gene is TRBJ1-6, the V gene TRBV19; D possibly corresponds to TRBD1 (5 bases). V dropped 3 bases and J dropped 9 bases, with 9 bases sitting between them. The CDR3 contains 13 residues. From germline, CDR1 is LNHDA and CDR2 SQIVND (reference sequence). For the CDR3, the DNA is TGTGCCAGTAGTATCCCGACAGTTTCACCCCTCCACTTT. Its translation is CASSIPTVSPLHF.

Regarding this clonotype: This may arise from a read error, as a much more abundant clone is one base away. The chain's CDR3 is CSASRQHNQLQHF. For the CDR3, the DNA is TGCAGTGCTAGTCGGCAGCACAATCAGCTCCAGCATTTT. This chain joins TRBV20-1 and TRBJ1-5; D remains unclear. The CDR3 sequence is 13 residues long. Germline lookup yields CDR1 DFQATT and CDR2 SNEGSKA (reference sequence).

This rearrangement joins TRBV7-9 to TRBJ2-3, with D maybe TRBD2 (5 bases). The V end lost 3 bases, the J end lost 0 bases, and 10 bases lay between the germline ends. Germline CDR1 is SEHNR and CDR2 is FQNEAQ (reference sequence). This CDR3 has 15 amino acids. The CDR3 is CASSFTDSSTDTQYF. CDR3 in DNA: TGTGCCAGCAGCTTTACGGACTCTAGCACAGATACGCAGTATTTT.

This clonotype has a count of ten or more. One junction end disagrees with the germline gene, perhaps due to a read error. The CDR3 coding sequence is TGTGCCGGCAGCCCCACAGGGGATCATGGCTACACCTTC. The encoded protein is CAGSPTGDHGYTF. This sequence joins TRBV7-2 and TRBJ1-2, with 7 bases aligning to TRBD1. The CDR3 is 13 amino acids. Looked up from germline, CDR1 is SGHTA and CDR2 is FQGNSA.

As regards this clonotype: It may be a read error: a sequence one base away is much more abundant. A read error is likely, as this CDR3 ends without the conserved phenylalanine or tryptophan. The V gene is TRBV9, the J gene TRBJ2-7; 8 bases match TRBD2. The length of the CDR3 is 17 residues. The germline V gene has CDR1 SGDLS and CDR2 YYNGEE. CDR3 amino acids: CASSQAPPGLVYYEQYL. The CDR3 DNA follows: TGCGCCAGCAGCCAGGCTCCGCCGGGACTAGTCTACTACGAGCAGTACCTC.

The chain is built from TRBV7-8 and TRBJ2-5; TRBD1 aligns across 12 bases. The J call is uncertain, as TRBJ2-1 better fits the DNA end. There are 15 residues in the CDR3. CDR1 and CDR2 from the germline V gene are SGHVS and FQNEAQ. The CDR3 DNA is TGTGCCAGCAGCCGGGACAGGGGGCGCGTCAATGAGCAGTTCTTC. This translates into CASSRDRGRVNEQFF.